The 18 T cell receptor beta chains below were found in one sample sequenced in a study of T cells in localized non-small cell lung cancer. Some clones are missing from TCRdb's copy, which holds only in-frame ones; the method was immunoSEQ multiplex PCR. The sample lists roughly 67,000 clones; just under 85% were seen once. The sample consisted of peripheral blood, taken before any cancer treatment. All receptors come from a female donor older than 55 with stage I lung adenocarcinoma.

This clone was counted between two and nine times. The V and J genes are TRBV4-1 and TRBJ1-6, with TRBD1 as a possible D gene (6 bases). V dropped 3 bases and J dropped 3 bases, with 18 bases sitting between them. The CDR3 is 18 amino acids. Looked up from germline, CDR1 is MGHRA and CDR2 is YSYEKL. CDR3 in amino acids: CASSQDKQGRVYNSPLHF. The CDR3 coding sequence is TGCGCCAGCAGCCAGGATAAACAGGGTAGGGTCTATAATTCACCCCTCCACTTT.

The chain employs TRBV9 and TRBJ2-5, with D uncertain. This CDR3 is 16 amino acids long. CDR1 and CDR2 (germline): SGDLS, YYNGEE. V lost 0 bases to trimming and J lost 0 bases, with 12 bases between them. In DNA form, the CDR3 reads TGTGCCAGCAGCGTAGCGGGCAGTACCCACCAAGAGACCCAGTACTTC. Its translation: CASSVAGSTHQETQYF. Full variable domain (rest looked up from reference TRBV9 and TRBJ2-5): DSGVTQTPKHLITATGQRVTLRCSPRSGDLSVYWYQQSLDQGLQFLIQYYNGEERAKGNILERFSAQQFPDLHSELNLSSLELGDSALYFCASSVAGSTHQETQYFGPGTRLLVL.

CDR3 loop: CASSNPSGRYEQYF. As DNA, the CDR3 is TGCGCCAGCAGCAATCCTAGCGGCCGCTACGAGCAGTACTTC. The rearrangement links TRBV5-1 to TRBJ2-7; 7 nucleotides align to TRBD2. V dropped 4 bases and J dropped 3; count of bases not matched to a gene: 7. CDR1 and CDR2 from the germline V gene are SGHRS and YFSETQ. CDR3 length equals 14 residues.

The V call is TRBV15, the J call TRBJ2-5, with D unclear. The CDR3 has 14 residues. V dropped 0 bases and J dropped 4 bases, with 9 bases sitting between them. CDR1 is LNHNV, CDR2 YYDKDF, per germline (reference sequence). CDR3 residues: CATSRDKLGETQYF. Written as DNA, the CDR3 is TGTGCCACCAGCAGAGATAAGTTAGGAGAGACCCAGTACTTC.

The chain employs TRBV11-3 and TRBJ2-7; D is unresolved. The CDR3 loop spans 14 amino acids. Germline assignment: CDR1 SGHNT and CDR2 YENEEA. Between the trimmed V and J ends, which lost 2 bases and 3 bases, there was a span of 11 bases. The CDR3 loop reads CASSLPRGFYEQYF. The CDR3 DNA follows: TGTGCCAGCAGCTTACCCCGTGGGTTCTACGAGCAGTACTTC.

CDR3 loop: CASSPLADTQYF. The CDR3 nucleotides are TGTGCCAGCTCACCACTCGCAGATACGCAGTATTTT. The chain couples TRBV18 to TRBJ2-3, with D unresolved. There are 12 residues in the CDR3. Trimming took 1 base from V and 4 from J, leaving 3 bases between them. Germline V gene data show CDR1 as KGHSH and CDR2 as LQKENI.

The chain joins TRBV28 to TRBJ2-7; D call uncertain. V lost 9 bases to trimming and J lost 6 bases, with 15 bases between them. This CDR3 has 12 amino acids. From germline, CDR1 is MDHEN and CDR2 SYDVKM. CDR3 sequence reads: CARADCGFEQYF. In DNA, the CDR3 is TGTGCCAGAGCAGACTGTGGCTTCGAGCAGTACTTC.

The chain is built from TRBV14 and TRBJ1-4, with 7 bases fitting TRBD1. Germline V gives CDR1 SGHDN, CDR2 FVKESK. Losses at the gene ends were 4 bases for V and 5 bases for J; bases not matched to a gene: 7. This CDR3 region has 15 residues. CDR3 amino acids: CASSPPGQTNEKLFF. The DNA for the CDR3 is TGTGCCAGCAGCCCCCCGGGACAGACAAATGAAAAACTGTTTTTT.

The chain couples TRBV7-9 to TRBJ2-1; TRBD2 matches 10 bases. Per germline, CDR1 SEHNR and CDR2 FQNEAQ (reference sequence). The ends lost 5 bases at V and 9 bases at J; junction bases unmatched: 13. The length of the CDR3 is 16 residues. CDR3 amino acids: CASSLRGPSGSGEQFF. Here the CDR3 DNA reads TGTGCCAGCAGCCTTAGGGGTCCTAGCGGGAGTGGTGAGCAGTTCTTC.

This clone is a singleton in its sample. The CDR3 region has the DNA TGTGCCAGCAGTTACCCAGGGTATGGCTACACCTTC. Its protein product is CASSYPGYGYTF. The genes are TRBV6-5 and TRBJ1-2; tentatively, D is TRBD1 (5 bases). Germline V lookup: CDR1 MNHEY, CDR2 SVGAGI. This CDR3 is 12 amino acids long. The ends were cut back, 2 bases at V and 5 bases at J, with 6 bases in the middle.

This rearrangement joins TRBV27 to TRBJ2-1; 12 bases are shared with TRBD2. Germline CDR1 reads MNHEY; CDR2 reads SMNVEV (reference sequence). J lost 5 bases, V lost 4 bases, and 0 bases had no gene match. This CDR3 spans 14 amino acids. The CDR3 DNA follows: TGTGCCAGCAGTTGGACTAGCGGGAACAATGAGCAGTTCTTC. It specifies CASSWTSGNNEQFF.

The CDR3 DNA reads TGTGCCAGCAGCCCAAGGGGACAGGGCGGAAACACCATATATTTT. This translates into CASSPRGQGGNTIYF. This chain links TRBV5-4 with TRBJ1-3; 9 nucleotides align to TRBD1. This CDR3 region has 15 residues. Germline V gene sequence: CDR1 SGHNT, CDR2 YYREEE (reference sequence). J lost 4 bases, V lost 4 bases, and 6 bases had no gene match.

The chain is built from TRBV6-5 and TRBJ2-7, with D tentatively TRBD2 (6 bases). Germline CDR1 MNHEY, CDR2 SVGAGI. The CDR3 extends over 15 amino acids. Trimming took off 6 bases at V and 13 bases at J, with 28 bases between the two ends. CDR3 coding DNA: TGTGCCAGCAGCCTTGGAGGGGCCTTTATGGGGCCCACTTACTTC. As protein: CASSLGGAFMGPTYF.

A few counts support this clone. The V gene is TRBV2, the J gene TRBJ1-2; 8 bases align to TRBD1. This CDR3 has 13 amino acids. CDR1 and CDR2 (germline): SNHLY, FYNNEI. V was clipped by 5 bases and J by 6 bases; unmatched bases: 5. The CDR3 DNA reads as TGTGCCAGCAGTTCCAGGGGGCCTGATGGCTACACCTTC. Translated: CASSSRGPDGYTF.

This chain links TRBV29-1 with TRBJ2-2; no clear D. This CDR3 is 16 amino acids long. Trimming took 2 bases from V and 0 from J, leaving 13 bases between them. Germline V gives CDR1 SQVTM, CDR2 ANQGSEA. The DNA of the CDR3 is TGCAGCGTTGAATTGGTGGCAGCCACGAACACCGGGGAGCTGTTTTTT. Its translation is CSVELVAATNTGELFF.

The chain carries TRBV18 and TRBJ2-3, with D possibly matching TRBD2 (6 bases). The V end was cut by 4 bases, the J end by 0 bases, with 14 bases between. This CDR3 is built from 16 residues. Germline CDR1 KGHSH, CDR2 LQKENI. CDR3 loop: CASSREPGTSTDTQYF. For the CDR3, the DNA is TGTGCCAGCTCACGGGAGCCGGGGACTAGCACAGATACGCAGTATTTT.

The genes are TRBV18 and TRBJ2-4; the match to TRBD1 covers 9 bases. The CDR3 length is 14 residues. Per the germline V gene, CDR1 is KGHSH and CDR2 is LQKENI. V shed 1 base, J shed 5 bases, and the junction held 0 bases outside the gene matches. The CDR3: CASSPRQGENIQYF. The CDR3 DNA reads as TGTGCCAGCTCACCACGACAGGGGGAAAACATTCAGTACTTC.

This clone has only a few counts. The chain is built from TRBV14 and TRBJ2-7; maybe TRBD1 (6 bases). The germline V and J ends were trimmed by 4 bases and 7 bases, with 14 bases remaining between them. Germline CDR1 SGHDN, CDR2 FVKESK. The CDR3 consists of 13 residues. CDR3 in amino acids: CASSRSGVGEQYF. CDR3 bases: TGTGCCAGCAGCCGCTCAGGGGTGGGGGAGCAGTACTTC.